This TCR beta chain was obtained from a study of blood T cell repertoires in COVID-19. Whole-study context: Spain, Italy and the United States supplied samples that represented acute and convalescent COVID-19. T cells, B-cell-depleted T cells, or PBMCs supplied cDNA or gDNA.

This clone came up a few times. Study processing details: Scientists estimated how many nucleated cells there were by amplifying reference gene primers. Some clones are missing from TCRdb's copy, which holds only in-frame ones; the method was immunoSEQ multiplex PCR. V and J calls and clone size are as listed in that table; D and trimming were resolved from the DNA. The data show more than 150,000 clones, less than 85% seen once. This receptor was identified in a human donor in a cohort sampled during active COVID-19. Input material: peripheral blood.

DNA for the CDR3: TGTGCCAGCAGCGTTCCGAACTATGGCTACACCTTC. It is translated as CASSVPNYGYTF. The rearrangement links TRBV9 to TRBJ1-2; D is uncertain. The germline V gene encodes CDR1 SGDLS and CDR2 YYNGEE. The CDR3 has 12 amino acids. V shed 2 bases and J shed 2 bases, with 4 bases lying between them.